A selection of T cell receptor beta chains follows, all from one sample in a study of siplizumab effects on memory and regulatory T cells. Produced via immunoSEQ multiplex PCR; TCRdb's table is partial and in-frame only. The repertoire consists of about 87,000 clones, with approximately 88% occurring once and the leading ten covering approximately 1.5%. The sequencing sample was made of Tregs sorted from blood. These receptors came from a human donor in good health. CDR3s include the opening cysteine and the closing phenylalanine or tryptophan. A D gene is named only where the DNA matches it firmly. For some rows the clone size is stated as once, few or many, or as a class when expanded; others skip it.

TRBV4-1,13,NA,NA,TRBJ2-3,TGCGCCAGCAGGGCACCGAGCACAGATACGCAGTATTTT,CASRAPSTDTQYF
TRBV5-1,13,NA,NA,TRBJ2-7,TGCGCCAGCAGTGGAGACAACTCCTACGAGCAGTACTTC,CASSGDNSYEQYF
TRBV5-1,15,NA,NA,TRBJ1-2,TGCGCCAGCAGCCGCCTCGACTTGGCGGGAATCGGCTACACCTTC,CASSRLDLAGIGYTF
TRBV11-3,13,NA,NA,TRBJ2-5,TGTGCCAGCAGCCCTCGCGGTCAAGAGACCCAGTACTTC,CASSPRGQETQYF
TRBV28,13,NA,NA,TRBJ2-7,TGTGCCAGCAGTGGGACATCCCGAAACGAGCAGTACTTC,CASSGTSRNEQYF
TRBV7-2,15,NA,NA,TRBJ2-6,TGTGCCAGCAGCTTAGGATATAGGGGGGCCAACGTCCTGACTTTC,CASSLGYRGANVLTF
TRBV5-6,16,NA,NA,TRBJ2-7,TGTGCCAGCAGCTTTATCCTCTCACAGGGCTGGGGCGAGCAGTACTTC,CASSFILSQGWGEQYF
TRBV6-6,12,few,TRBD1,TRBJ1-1,TGTGCCAGCAGCAGGGGGCAGACTGAAGCTTTCTTT,CASSRGQTEAFF
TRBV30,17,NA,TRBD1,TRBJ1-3,TGTGCCTGCGGACAGGGGAAATCTAGGGCTTATGGAAACACCATATATTTT,CACGQGKSRAYGNTIYF
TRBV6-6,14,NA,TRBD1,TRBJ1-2,TGTGCCAGCAGGTACACAGGGGTTTACGATGGCTACACCTTC,CASRYTGVYDGYTF
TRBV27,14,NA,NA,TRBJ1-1,TGTGCCAGCAGTTTTGGGGCGCCGAACACTGAAGCTTTCTTT,CASSFGAPNTEAFF
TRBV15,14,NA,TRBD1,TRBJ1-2,TGTGCCACCAGCTGGATCACAGGGGGGGATGGCTACACCTTC,CATSWITGGDGYTF
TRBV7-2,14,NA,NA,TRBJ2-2,TGTGCCAGCAGCTTAGGTGCGAACACCGGGGAGCTGTTTTTT,CASSLGANTGELFF
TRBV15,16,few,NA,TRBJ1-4,TGTGCCACCAGCAGAATACGCTCGGCAGTGTATGAAAAACTGTTTTTT,CATSRIRSAVYEKLFF
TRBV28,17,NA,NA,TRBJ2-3,TGTGCCAGCAGTTTCTTAGGAGTATTAACTAGCACAGATACGCAGTATTTT,CASSFLGVLTSTDTQYF
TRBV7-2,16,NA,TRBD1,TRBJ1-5,TGTGCCAGCAGCTTAGTATTTCCAGGGGGCGGTCAGCCCCAGCATTTT,CASSLVFPGGGQPQHF
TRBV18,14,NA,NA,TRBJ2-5,TGTGCCAGCTCACTGTCTGGGACGGCAGAGACCCAGTACTTC,CASSLSGTAETQYF
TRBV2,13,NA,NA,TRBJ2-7,TGTGCCAGCAACTCTAGACTGTCTTCGGAGCAGTACTTC,CASNSRLSSEQYF
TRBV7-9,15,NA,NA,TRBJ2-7,TGTGCCAGCAGTTCCCAGGGATACCTCTCCTACGAGCAGTACTTC,CASSSQGYLSYEQYF
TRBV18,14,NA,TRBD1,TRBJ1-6,TGTGCCAGCTCCTTCGACAGGGAGAGCTCACCCCTCCACTTT,CASSFDRESSPLHF
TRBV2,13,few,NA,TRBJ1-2,TGTGCCAGCAGTGCGGACGGGAACTATGGCTACACCTTC,CASSADGNYGYTF
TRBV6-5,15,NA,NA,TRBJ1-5,TGTGCCAGCAGCCGGACAAGTTATAGCAATCAGCCCCAGCATTTT,CASSRTSYSNQPQHF
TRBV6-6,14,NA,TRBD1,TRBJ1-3,TGTGCCAGCAGCACCGGGACAGCTGGAAACACCATATATTTT,CASSTGTAGNTIYF
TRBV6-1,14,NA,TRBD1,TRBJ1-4,TGTGCCAGCAACCCGACAGGGTTTAATGAAAAACTGTTTTTT,CASNPTGFNEKLFF
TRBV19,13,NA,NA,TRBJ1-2,TGTGCCAGTAGTATCTACGGAAGCTATGGCTACACCTTC,CASSIYGSYGYTF
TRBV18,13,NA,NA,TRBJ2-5,TGTGCCAGCTCACTTCAATCCCAAGAGACCCAGTACTTC,CASSLQSQETQYF
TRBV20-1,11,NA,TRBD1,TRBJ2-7,TGCAGTGCTAGACAGGGGGCAGAGCAGTACTTC,CSARQGAEQYF
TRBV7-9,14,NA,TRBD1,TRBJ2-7,TGTGCCAGCAGCTTCGACAGGGGGCCCTACGAGCAGTACTTC,CASSFDRGPYEQYF
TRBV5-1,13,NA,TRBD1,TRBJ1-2,TGCGCCAGCAGCTTGGACAGGGGGGACGGCTACACCTTC,CASSLDRGDGYTF
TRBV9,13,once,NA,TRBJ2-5,TGTGCCAGCAGCGTAGGTCGATTGAATACCCAGTACTTC,CASSVGRLNTQYF
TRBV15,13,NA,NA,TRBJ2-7,TGTGCCACCAGCGGGAGGCAGAACTACGAGCAGTACTTC,CATSGRQNYEQYF
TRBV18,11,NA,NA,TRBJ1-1,TGTGCCACCCGGAGGGTCACTGAAGCTTTCTTT,CATRRVTEAFF
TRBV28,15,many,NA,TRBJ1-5,TGTGCCAGCAGAACTCAGCAGGTGAGCAATCAGCCCCAGCATTTT,CASRTQQVSNQPQHF
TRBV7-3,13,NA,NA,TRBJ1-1,TGTGCCAGCAGCTTACAACGGGCCTCTGAAGCTTTCTTT,CASSLQRASEAFF
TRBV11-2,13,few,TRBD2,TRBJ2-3,TGTGCCAGCAGCTTATCTAGCGGGGGGGCGCAGTATTTT,CASSLSSGGAQYF
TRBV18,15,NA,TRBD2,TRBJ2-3,TGTGCCAGCTCACTTACTAGCGGGGGCACAGATACGCAGTATTTT,CASSLTSGGTDTQYF
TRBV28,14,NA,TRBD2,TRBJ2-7,TGTGCCAGCCGAGCGGGGGCCGCCTCCTACGAGCAGTACTTC,CASRAGAASYEQYF